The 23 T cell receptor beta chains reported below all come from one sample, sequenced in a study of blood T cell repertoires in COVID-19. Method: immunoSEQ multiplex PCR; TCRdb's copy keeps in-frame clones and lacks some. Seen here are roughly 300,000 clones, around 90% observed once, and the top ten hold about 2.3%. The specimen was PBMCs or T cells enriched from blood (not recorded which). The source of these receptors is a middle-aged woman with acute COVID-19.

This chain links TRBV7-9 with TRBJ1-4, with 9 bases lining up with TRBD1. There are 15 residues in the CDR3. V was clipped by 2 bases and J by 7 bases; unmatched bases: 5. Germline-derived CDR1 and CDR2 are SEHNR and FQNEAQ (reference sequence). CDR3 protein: CASSLLGTGSEKLFF. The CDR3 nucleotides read TGTGCCAGCAGCTTACTGGGGACAGGGTCTGAAAAACTGTTTTTT.

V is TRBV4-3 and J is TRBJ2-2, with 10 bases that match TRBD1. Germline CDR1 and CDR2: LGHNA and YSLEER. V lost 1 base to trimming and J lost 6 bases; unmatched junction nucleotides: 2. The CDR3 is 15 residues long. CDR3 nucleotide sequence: TGCGCCAGCAGCCAAGTGGACAGGGGGGCCGGGGAGCTGTTTTTT. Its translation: CASSQVDRGAGELFF.

The CDR3 is CATSGSGGTGERLTEAFF. CDR3 coding DNA: TGTGCCACCAGTGGCTCTGGAGGGACAGGGGAGAGGCTCACTGAAGCTTTCTTT. The chain combines TRBV24-1 with TRBJ1-1; TRBD1 matches 10 bases. CDR1 and CDR2 from the germline V gene are KGHDR and SFDVKD. The CDR3 runs to 18 residues. Germline trimming cut 5 bases from V and 4 bases from J; bases unmatched to any gene: 15.

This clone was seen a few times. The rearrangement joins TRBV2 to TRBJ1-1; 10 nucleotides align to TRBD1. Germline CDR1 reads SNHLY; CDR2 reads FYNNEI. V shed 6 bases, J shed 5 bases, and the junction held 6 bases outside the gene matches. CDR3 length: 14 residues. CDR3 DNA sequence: TGTGCCAGCAGGAAAGACAGGGGGCGGACTGAAGCTTTCTTT. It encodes CASRKDRGRTEAFF.

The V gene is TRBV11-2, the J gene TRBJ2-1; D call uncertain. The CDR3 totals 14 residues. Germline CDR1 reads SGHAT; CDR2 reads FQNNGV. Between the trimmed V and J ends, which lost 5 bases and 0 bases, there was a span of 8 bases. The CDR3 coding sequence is TGTGCCAGCAGCCAACTTCTCTCCTACAATGAGCAGTTCTTC. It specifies CASSQLLSYNEQFF.

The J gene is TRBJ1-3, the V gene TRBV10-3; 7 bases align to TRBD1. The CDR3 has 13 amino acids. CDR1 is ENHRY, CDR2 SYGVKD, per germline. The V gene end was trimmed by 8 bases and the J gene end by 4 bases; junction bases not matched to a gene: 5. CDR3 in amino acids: CAIGTGEGNTIYF. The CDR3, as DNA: TGTGCCATCGGTACAGGGGAAGGAAACACCATATATTTT.

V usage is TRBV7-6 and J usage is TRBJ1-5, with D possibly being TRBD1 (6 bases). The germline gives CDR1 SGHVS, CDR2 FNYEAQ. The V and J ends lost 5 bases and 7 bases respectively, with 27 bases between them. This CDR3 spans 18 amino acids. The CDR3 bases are TGTGCCAGCAGCAAAGACGGGGGGCGTTTGGCTCTTGGGCAGCCCCAGCATTTT. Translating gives CASSKDGGRLALGQPQHF.

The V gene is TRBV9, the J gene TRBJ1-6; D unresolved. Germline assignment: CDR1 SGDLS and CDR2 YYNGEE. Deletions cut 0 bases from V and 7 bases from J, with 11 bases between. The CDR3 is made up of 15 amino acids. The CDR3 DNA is TGTGCCAGCAGCGTAGACGGTCGGGAGAATTCACCCCTCCACTTT. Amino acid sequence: CASSVDGRENSPLHF.

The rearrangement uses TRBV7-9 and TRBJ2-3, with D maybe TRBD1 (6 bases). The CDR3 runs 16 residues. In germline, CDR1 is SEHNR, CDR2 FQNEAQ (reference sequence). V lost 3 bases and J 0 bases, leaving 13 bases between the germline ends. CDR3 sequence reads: CASSFRDTSSTDTQYF. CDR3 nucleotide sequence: TGTGCCAGCAGCTTTAGGGACACCTCTAGCACAGATACGCAGTATTTT.

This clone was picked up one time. This chain's CDR3 is CATSRDRGPGELFF. The DNA for the CDR3 is TGTGCCACCTCTCGGGACAGGGGTCCCGGGGAGCTGTTTTTT. This chain connects TRBV6-5 to TRBJ2-2; 10 positions match TRBD1. CDR3 size: 14 residues. Per the germline V gene, CDR1 is MNHEY and CDR2 is SVGAGI. The V and J ends lost 10 bases and 6 bases, in that order; junction bases with no gene match: 8.

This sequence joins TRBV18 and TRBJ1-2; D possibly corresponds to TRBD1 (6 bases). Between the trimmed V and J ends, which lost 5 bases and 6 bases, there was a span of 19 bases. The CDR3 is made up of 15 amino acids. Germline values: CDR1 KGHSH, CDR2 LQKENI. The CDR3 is CASSDRDTPPDGYTF. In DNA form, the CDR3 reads TGTGCCAGCTCAGACCGGGACACCCCACCTGATGGCTACACCTTC. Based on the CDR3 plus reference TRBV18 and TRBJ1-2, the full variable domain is NAGVMQNPRHLVRRRGQEARLRCSPMKGHSHVYWYRQLPEEGLKFMVYLQKENIIDESGMPKERFSAEFPKEGPSILRIQQVVRGDSAAYFCASSDRDTPPDGYTFGSGTRLTVV.

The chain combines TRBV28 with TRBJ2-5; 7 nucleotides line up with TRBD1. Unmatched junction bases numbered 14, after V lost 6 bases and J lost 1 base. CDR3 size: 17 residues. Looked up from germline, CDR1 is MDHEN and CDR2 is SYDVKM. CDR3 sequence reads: CASSPRQGIIIQETQYF. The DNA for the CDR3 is TGTGCCAGCAGCCCCCGACAGGGAATAATCATCCAAGAGACCCAGTACTTC.

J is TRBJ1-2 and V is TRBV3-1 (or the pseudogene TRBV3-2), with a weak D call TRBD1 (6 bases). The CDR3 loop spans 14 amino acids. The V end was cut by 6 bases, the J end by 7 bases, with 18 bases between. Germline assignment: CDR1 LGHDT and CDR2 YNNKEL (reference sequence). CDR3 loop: CASRLQGTKFGYTF. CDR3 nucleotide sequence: TGTGCCAGCAGACTACAGGGCACAAAATTTGGCTACACCTTC.

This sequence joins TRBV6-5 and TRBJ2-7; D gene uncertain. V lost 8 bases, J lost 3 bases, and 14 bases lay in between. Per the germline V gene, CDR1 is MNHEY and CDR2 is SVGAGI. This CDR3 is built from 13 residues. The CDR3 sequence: CASRVDFSYEQYF. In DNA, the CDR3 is TGTGCCAGCCGGGTAGACTTTAGCTACGAGCAGTACTTC.

The CDR3 sequence: CASSSSRPTSTDTQYF. DNA of the CDR3: TGTGCCAGCAGCTCTAGCCGACCGACAAGCACAGATACGCAGTATTTT. This rearrangement joins TRBV7-9 to TRBJ2-3; a possible D gene is TRBD2 (5 bases). The germline CDR1 and CDR2 sequences are SEHNR and FQNEAQ (reference sequence). The CDR3 length is 16 residues. With 4 bases removed from V and 0 bases from J, the gap between germline ends came to 14 bases.

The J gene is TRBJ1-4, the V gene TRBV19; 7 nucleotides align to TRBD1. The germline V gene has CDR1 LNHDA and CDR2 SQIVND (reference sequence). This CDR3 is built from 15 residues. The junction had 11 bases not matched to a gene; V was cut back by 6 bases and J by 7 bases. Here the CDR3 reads CASRNPQGESEKLFF. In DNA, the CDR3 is TGTGCCAGTAGGAACCCCCAGGGGGAGAGTGAAAAACTGTTTTTT.

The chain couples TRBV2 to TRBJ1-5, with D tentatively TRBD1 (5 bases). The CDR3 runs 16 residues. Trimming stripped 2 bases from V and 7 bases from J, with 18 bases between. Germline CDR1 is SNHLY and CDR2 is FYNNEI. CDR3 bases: TGTGCCAGCAGTGAACAGGGTCTTATAGCCGGGCAGCCCCAGCATTTT. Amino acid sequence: CASSEQGLIAGQPQHF.

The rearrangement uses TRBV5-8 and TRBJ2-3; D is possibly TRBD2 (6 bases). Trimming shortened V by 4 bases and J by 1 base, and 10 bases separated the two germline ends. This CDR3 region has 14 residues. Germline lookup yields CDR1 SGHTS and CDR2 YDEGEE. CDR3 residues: CASSPGVGTDTQYF. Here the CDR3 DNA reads TGTGCCAGCAGCCCGGGGGTCGGCACAGATACGCAGTATTTT.

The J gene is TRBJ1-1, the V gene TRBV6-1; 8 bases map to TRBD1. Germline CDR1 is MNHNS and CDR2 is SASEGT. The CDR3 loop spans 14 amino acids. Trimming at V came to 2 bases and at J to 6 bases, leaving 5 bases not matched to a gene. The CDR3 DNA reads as TGTGCCAGCAGTGAAAGACAGGGGCGGGCTGAAGCTTTCTTT. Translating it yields CASSERQGRAEAFF.

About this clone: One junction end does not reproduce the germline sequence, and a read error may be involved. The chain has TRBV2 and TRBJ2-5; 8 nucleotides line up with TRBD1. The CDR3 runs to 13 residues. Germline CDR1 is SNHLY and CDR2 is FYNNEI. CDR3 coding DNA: TGTGCCAGCAGGATTTCGGACAGGGACGAATGTCACTTC. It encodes CASRISDRDECHF.

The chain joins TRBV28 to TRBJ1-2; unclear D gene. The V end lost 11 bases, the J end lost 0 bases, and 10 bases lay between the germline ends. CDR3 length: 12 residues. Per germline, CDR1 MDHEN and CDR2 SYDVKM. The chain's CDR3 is CAGSSSNYGYTF. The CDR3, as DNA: TGTGCCGGTAGCAGCTCTAACTATGGCTACACCTTC.

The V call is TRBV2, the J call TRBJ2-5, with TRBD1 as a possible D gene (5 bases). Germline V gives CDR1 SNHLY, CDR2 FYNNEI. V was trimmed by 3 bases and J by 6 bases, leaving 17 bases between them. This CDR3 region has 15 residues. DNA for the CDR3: TGTGCCAGCAGTGATCTAGGCCAGGGCTCCCAGACCCAGTACTTC. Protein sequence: CASSDLGQGSQTQYF.

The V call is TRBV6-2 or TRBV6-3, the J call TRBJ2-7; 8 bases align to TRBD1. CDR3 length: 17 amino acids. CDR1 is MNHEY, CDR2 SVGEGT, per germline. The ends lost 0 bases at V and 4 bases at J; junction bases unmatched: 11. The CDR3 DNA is TGTGCCAGCAGTTACTCGGGGCTAGCGCACAGGGGGTACGAGCAGTACTTC. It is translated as CASSYSGLAHRGYEQYF.